This is a list of T cell receptor beta chains from one sample in a study of neurological immune-mediated disorders. TCRdb independently ran MiXCR on the 5' RACE reads; one entry per CDR3 protein. The sample carries 45,000 to 70,000 distinct CDR3 sequences, roughly 4.6% recorded once. The sample consisted of PBMCs. Source of these receptors: a man aged 45-65 years with multiple sclerosis. The CDR3 runs from the conserved cysteine through the conserved F or W. The order of the fields is CDR3 DNA, CDR3 protein, clone size, V gene, D gene, J gene. D genes are given only for firm matches. The size of a clone is reported for some rows only, either as once, few or many, or as a class for expanded clones.

TGTGCCAGCAGCCCTGAGGGCGCAAAATGGAATGAGCAGTTCTTC,CASSPEGAKWNEQFF,many,TRBV7-2,-,TRBJ2-1
TGTGCCAGCAGTACCACCCGGCGGGGTTGGTCACCCCTCAACTTT,CASSTTRRGWSPLNF,few,TRBV6-2/TRBV6-3,-,TRBJ1-6
TGTGCCACCAGTTCAGGGGGTTCTGGGGCCAACGTCCTGACTTTC,CATSSGGSGANVLTF,many,TRBV24-1,TRBD1,TRBJ2-6
TGTGCCAGCAGCTTAGACCTAGGTGGGGCCAACGTCCTGACTTTC,CASSLDLGGANVLTF,few,TRBV7-9,-,TRBJ2-6
TGTGCCAGCAGCGAAAGACTAGCGGGGGGGTTACCGGGATACGAGCAGTACTTC,CASSERLAGGLPGYEQYF,many,TRBV6-1,TRBD2,TRBJ2-7
TGTGCCAGCAGTTCTCTCGAATCGGCAGATACGCAGTATTTT,CASSSLESADTQYF,few,TRBV27,-,TRBJ2-3
TGCGCCAGCAGCCGAGACAGGGCCAGCGGGGCAAACACCGGGGAGCTGTTTTTT,CASSRDRASGANTGELFF,many,TRBV5-1,-,TRBJ2-2
TGTGCCAGCAGCCCTACCCTGCGAAGTCAGCCCCAGCATTTT,CASSPTLRSQPQHF,many,TRBV28,-,TRBJ1-5
TGCAGTGCTAGAGATCCCCGACTAGCGGGAGAGAGTGAGCAGTTCTTC,CSARDPRLAGESEQFF,few,TRBV20-1,TRBD2,TRBJ2-1
TGTGCCAGCAGCTCCCGGGTCAGGGGGGACTCACCCCTCCACTTT,CASSSRVRGDSPLHF,few,TRBV27,TRBD1,TRBJ1-6
TGTGCCAGCAGCCAACCCCTAACTAGCGGGAGAGCCACCTACGAGCAGTACTTC,CASSQPLTSGRATYEQYF,many,TRBV3-1,TRBD2,TRBJ2-7
TGTGCCAGCAGTATGGGTATTAGTAGCAATCAGCCCCAGAATTTT,CASSMGISSNQPQNF,few,TRBV12-3/TRBV12-4,-,TRBJ1-5
TGCAGCTTAATCAGCCGGGAGACCCAGTACTTC,CSLISRETQYF,many,TRBV29-1,-,TRBJ2-5
TGTGCCAGCAGCTCCGACAGGGTCCCCAAGTACGAGCAGTACTTC,CASSSDRVPKYEQYF,-,TRBV7-8,TRBD1,TRBJ2-7
TGCGCCAGCAGCGACGGGCCCACCGGGGAGCTGTTTTTT,CASSDGPTGELFF,-,TRBV5-1,-,TRBJ2-2
TGTGCCAGCAGTCCCCTTTCTTTGGCCGGGAGGAACTATGGCTACACCTTC,CASSPLSLAGRNYGYTF,many,TRBV6-2/TRBV6-3,-,TRBJ1-2
TGTGCCAGCAGCTTATGGGCTAGCTCCTACAATGAGCAGTTCTTC,CASSLWASSYNEQFF,-,TRBV11-2,-,TRBJ2-1
TGTGCCAGCAGCTTGTTGGGGACGGCCGGCTCCGGCGAGCAGTACTTC,CASSLLGTAGSGEQYF,many,TRBV5-5,-,TRBJ2-7
TGCAGTGCCCGGGGGGGGAGGACGAGCAATGAGCAGTTCTTC,CSARGGRTSNEQFF,many,TRBV20-1,TRBD2,TRBJ2-1
TGCAGCGTCTCCCCCCGGGACAGGGCGTACAATGAGCAGTTCTTC,CSVSPRDRAYNEQFF,many,TRBV29-1,TRBD1,TRBJ2-1
TGCAGTGCGCGGGGACAGGGTTTCAATTCACCCCTCAACTTT,CSARGQGFNSPLNF,many,TRBV20-1,TRBD1,TRBJ1-6
TGTGCCAGCAGCCGCGGCGGCTTGAACTCTGGAAACACCATATATTTT,CASSRGGLNSGNTIYF,many,TRBV12-3/TRBV12-4,-,TRBJ1-3